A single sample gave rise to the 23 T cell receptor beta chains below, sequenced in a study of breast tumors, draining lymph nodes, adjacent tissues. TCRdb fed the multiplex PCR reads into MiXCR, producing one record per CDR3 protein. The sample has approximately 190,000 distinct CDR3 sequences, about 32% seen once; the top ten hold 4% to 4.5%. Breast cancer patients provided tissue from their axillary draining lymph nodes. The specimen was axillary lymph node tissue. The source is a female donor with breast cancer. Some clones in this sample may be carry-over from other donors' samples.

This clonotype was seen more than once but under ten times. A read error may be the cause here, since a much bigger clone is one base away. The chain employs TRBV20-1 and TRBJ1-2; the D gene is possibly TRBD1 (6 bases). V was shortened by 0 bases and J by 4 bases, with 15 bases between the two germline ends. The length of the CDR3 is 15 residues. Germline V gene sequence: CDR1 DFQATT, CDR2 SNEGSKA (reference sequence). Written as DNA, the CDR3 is TGCAGTGCTAGAGACTCGAAAGGGGGAAGCTATGGCTACACCTTC. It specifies CSARDSKGGSYGYTF.

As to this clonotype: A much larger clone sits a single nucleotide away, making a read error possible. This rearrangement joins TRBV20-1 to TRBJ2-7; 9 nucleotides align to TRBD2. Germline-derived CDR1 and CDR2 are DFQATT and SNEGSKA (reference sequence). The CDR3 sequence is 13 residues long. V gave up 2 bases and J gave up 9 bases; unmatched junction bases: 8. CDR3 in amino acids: CSARLAGSSAQYF. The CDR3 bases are TGCAGTGCTAGACTAGCGGGGAGTTCCGCGCAGTACTTC.

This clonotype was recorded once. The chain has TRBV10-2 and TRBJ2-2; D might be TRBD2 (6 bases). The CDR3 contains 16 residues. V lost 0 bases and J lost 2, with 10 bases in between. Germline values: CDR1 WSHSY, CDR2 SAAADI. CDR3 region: CASSESASVNTGELFF. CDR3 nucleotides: TGCGCCAGCAGTGAGTCCGCTAGCGTTAACACCGGGGAGCTGTTTTTT.

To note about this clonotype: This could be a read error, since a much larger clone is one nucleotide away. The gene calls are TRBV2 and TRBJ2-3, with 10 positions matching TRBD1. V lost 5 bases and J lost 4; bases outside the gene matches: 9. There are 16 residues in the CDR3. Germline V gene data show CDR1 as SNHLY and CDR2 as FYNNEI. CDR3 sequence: CASSSRDRGSSDTQYF. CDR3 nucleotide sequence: TGTGCCAGCAGTAGCCGGGACAGGGGTAGCTCAGATACGCAGTATTTT.

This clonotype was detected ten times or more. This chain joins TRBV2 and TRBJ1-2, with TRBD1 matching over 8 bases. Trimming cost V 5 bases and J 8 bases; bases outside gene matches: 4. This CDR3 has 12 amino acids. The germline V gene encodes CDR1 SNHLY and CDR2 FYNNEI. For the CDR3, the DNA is TGTGCCAGCAGTTTGACAGGGGACGGCTACACCTTC. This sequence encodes CASSLTGDGYTF.

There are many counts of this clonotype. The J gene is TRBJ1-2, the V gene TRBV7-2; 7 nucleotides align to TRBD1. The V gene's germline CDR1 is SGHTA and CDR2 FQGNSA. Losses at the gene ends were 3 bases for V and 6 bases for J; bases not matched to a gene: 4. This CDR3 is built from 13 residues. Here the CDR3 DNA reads TGTGCCAGCAGCTTGCAGGGGGGACATGGCTACACCTTC. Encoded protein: CASSLQGGHGYTF.

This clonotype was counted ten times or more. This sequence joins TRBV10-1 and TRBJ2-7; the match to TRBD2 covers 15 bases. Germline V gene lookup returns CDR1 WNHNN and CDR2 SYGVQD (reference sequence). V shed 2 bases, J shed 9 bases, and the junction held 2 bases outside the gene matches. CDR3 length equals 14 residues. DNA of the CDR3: TGCGCCAGCAGTGAGGGACTAGCGGGAGGGCCGCAGTACTTC. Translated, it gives CASSEGLAGGPQYF.

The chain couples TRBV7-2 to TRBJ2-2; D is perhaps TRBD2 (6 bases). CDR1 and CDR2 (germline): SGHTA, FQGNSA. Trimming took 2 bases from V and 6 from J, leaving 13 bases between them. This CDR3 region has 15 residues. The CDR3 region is CASSLNAPGAGELFF. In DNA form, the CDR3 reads TGTGCCAGCAGCTTAAACGCTCCGGGGGCCGGGGAGCTGTTTTTT.

CDR3 nucleotides: TGTGCCAGCAGTTTAAGGGGGGCCGTAGATACGCAGTATTTT. It is translated as CASSLRGAVDTQYF. The V call is TRBV12-3 or TRBV12-4, the J call TRBJ2-3, with D perhaps matching TRBD1 or TRBD2 (6 bases each). CDR3 length: 14 amino acids. V dropped 2 bases and J dropped 5 bases, with 11 bases sitting between them.

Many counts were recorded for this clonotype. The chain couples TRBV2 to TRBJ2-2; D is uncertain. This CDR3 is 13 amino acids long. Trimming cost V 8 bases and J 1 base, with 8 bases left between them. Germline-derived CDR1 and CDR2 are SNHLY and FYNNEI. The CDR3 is CASQDGNTGELFF. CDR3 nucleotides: TGTGCCAGCCAGGACGGGAACACCGGGGAGCTGTTTTTT.

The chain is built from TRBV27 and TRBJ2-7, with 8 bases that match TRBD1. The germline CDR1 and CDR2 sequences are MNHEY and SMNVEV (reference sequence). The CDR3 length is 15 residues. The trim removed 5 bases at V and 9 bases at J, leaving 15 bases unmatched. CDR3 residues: CASSDAGTGPRVQYF. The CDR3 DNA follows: TGTGCCAGCAGTGATGCCGGGACAGGTCCTCGCGTGCAGTACTTC.

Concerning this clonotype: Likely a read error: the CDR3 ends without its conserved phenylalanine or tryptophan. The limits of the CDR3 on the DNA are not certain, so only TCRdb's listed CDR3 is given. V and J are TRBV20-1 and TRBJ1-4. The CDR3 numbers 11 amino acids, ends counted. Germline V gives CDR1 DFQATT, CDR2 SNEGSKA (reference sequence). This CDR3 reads CSARGSSVAVL.

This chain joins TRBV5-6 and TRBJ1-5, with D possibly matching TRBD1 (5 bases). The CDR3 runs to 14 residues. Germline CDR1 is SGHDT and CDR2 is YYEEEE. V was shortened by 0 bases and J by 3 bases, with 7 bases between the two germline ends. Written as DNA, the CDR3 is TGTGCCAGCAGCTTGGGCGGGACCAATCAGCCCCAGCATTTT. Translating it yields CASSLGGTNQPQHF.

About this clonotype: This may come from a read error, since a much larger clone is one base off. CDR3 amino acids: CASSYPSGGIDTQYF. Written as DNA, the CDR3 is TGTGCCAGCAGTTACCCTAGCGGGGGAATAGATACGCAGTATTTT. The chain links TRBV6-1 to TRBJ2-3, with 10 bases fitting TRBD2. V lost 5 bases to trimming and J lost 5 bases; unmatched junction nucleotides: 7. The V gene's germline CDR1 is MNHNS and CDR2 SASEGT. The CDR3 runs to 15 residues.

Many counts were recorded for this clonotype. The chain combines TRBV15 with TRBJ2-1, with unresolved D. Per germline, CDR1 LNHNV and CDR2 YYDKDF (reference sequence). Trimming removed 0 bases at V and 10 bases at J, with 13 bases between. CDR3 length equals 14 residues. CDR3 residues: CATSRDTARSEQFF. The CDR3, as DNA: TGTGCCACCAGCAGAGATACAGCGCGGTCAGAGCAGTTCTTC.

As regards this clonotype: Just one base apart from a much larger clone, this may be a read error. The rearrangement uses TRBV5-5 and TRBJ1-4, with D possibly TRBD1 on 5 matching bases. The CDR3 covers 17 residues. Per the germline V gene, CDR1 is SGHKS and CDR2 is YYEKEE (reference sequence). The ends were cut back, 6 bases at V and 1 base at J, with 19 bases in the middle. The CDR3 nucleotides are TGTGCCAGCAACCCCCTCGTGGGGCGTTTAACTAATGAAAAACTGTTTTTT. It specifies CASNPLVGRLTNEKLFF.

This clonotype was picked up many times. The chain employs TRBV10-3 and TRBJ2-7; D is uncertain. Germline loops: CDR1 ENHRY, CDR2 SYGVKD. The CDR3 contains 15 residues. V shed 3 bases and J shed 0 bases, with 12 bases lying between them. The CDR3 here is CAISERRPSSYEQYF. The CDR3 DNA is TGTGCCATCAGTGAACGTAGGCCAAGCTCCTACGAGCAGTACTTC.

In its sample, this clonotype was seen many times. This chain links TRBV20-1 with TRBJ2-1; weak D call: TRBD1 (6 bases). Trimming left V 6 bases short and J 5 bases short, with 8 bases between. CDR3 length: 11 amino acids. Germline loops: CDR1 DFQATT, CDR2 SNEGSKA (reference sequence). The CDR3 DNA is TGCAGTGCGGCAGGGGACAATGAGCAGTTCTTC. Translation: CSAAGDNEQFF.

CDR3: CSVERAAPVFVLGLQAVSTDTQYF. CDR3 DNA: TGCAGCGTTGAGCGGGCAGCACCGGTTTTTGTCCTGGGCCTCCAGGCTGTGAGCACAGATACGCAGTATTTT. V and J are TRBV29-1 and TRBJ2-3; possible D gene TRBD2, 5 bases. The germline CDR1 and CDR2 sequences are SQVTM and ANQGSEA. Trimming removed 3 bases from V and 0 bases from J, with 40 bases in between. This CDR3 has 24 amino acids.

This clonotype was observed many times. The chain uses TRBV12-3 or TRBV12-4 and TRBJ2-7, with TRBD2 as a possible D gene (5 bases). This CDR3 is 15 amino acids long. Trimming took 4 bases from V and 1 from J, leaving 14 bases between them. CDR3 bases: TGTGCCAGCAGTTCCCCCCTTCGGGGATCCTACGAGCAGTACTTC. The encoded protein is CASSSPLRGSYEQYF.

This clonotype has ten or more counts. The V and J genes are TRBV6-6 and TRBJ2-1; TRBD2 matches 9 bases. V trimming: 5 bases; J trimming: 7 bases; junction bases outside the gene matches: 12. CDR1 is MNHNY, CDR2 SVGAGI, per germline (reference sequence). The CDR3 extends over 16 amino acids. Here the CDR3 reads CASSPRAGGAWNEQFF. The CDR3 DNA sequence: TGTGCCAGCAGTCCGAGAGCGGGGGGCGCATGGAATGAGCAGTTCTTC.

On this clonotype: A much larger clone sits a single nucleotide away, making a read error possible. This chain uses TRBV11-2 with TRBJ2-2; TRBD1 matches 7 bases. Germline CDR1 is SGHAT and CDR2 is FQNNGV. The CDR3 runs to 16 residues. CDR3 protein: CASSSRTGLNTGEPFF. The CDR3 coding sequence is TGTGCCAGCAGCTCTAGGACAGGCTTGAACACCGGGGAGCCGTTTTTT.

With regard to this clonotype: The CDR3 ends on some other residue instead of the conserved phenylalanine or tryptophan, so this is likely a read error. The CDR3 DNA sequence: TGTGCCAGCAGTACCCCCGGCGGGGGGGCGGCCGAGACCCAGTACTTG. This encodes CASSTPGGGAAETQYL. This chain links TRBV2 with TRBJ2-5; 9 nucleotides line up with TRBD2. The CDR3 is made up of 16 amino acids. The V gene end was trimmed by 5 bases and the J gene end by 5 bases; junction bases not matched to a gene: 12. Germline V lookup: CDR1 SNHLY, CDR2 FYNNEI.